The TCR beta chain described here comes from a study of T cell responses to AZD1222 COVID-19 vaccine. Findings of the study overall: The reported proportion of spike-specific TCRs targeting unmutated variant regions was nearly half. It should be noted that donors were predominantly white British and more often female, and clonal diversity was possibly underestimated. Seropositive at baseline were only a handful of AZD1222 recipients. Compared with day 0, the breadth and depth of the Spike-specific TCR repertoire rose significantly after two doses of AZD1222.

As for this clone: Its antigen remains unknown.

Clones were read by immunoSEQ multiplex PCR, and TCRdb kept only the in-frame ones, dropping some. The table lists around 130,000 clones, over 90% of them singletons. The V and J ends lost 7 bases and 8 bases respectively, with 17 bases between them. The CDR3 is made up of 13 amino acids. The germline CDR1 and CDR2 sequences are LNHDA and SQIVND (reference sequence). The chain combines TRBV19 with TRBJ1-1; D might be TRBD1 (6 bases). This TCR was sampled from an adult in good health. This specimen consisted of peripheral blood, obtained on day 0 of AZD1222 vaccination. The CDR3 loop reads CASTLGANVEAFF. CDR3 in DNA: TGTGCCAGTACCCTGGGGGCCAACGTCGAAGCTTTCTTT.